This TCR beta chain is from a study of early T cells in non-severe SARS-CoV-2 infection. The CDR3 is 17 amino acids. Trimming took 1 base from V and 0 from J, leaving 15 bases between them. Germline V CDR1 and CDR2: KGHSH, LQKENI. Individual cDNA molecules were tagged with unique molecular identifiers. TCRdb reprocessed the 5' RACE reads via MiXCR and lists one record per CDR3 protein. Altogether 75,000 to 80,000 distinct CDR3 sequences are present, about 11% being singletons, with the ten largest covering more than 10%. Sample: whole blood, taken at baseline. The chain recombines TRBV18 with TRBJ2-5; tentatively, D is TRBD1 (5 bases). The TCR comes from an adult who was a healthcare worker with PCR-confirmed SARS-CoV-2 infection or an uninfected control (not recorded which). CDR3 residues: CASSPQGKDTDQETQYF. In DNA, the CDR3 is TGTGCCAGCTCACCACAGGGGAAGGACACCGACCAAGAGACCCAGTACTTC. Full variable domain (remainder filled in from reference TRBV18 and TRBJ2-5): NAGVMQNPRHLVRRRGQEARLRCSPMKGHSHVYWYRQLPEEGLKFMVYLQKENIIDESGMPKERFSAEFPKEGPSILRIQQVVRGDSAAYFCASSPQGKDTDQETQYFGPGTRLLVL.